The entry that follows covers one T cell receptor (beta chain) sequence. What it recognizes is unknown. Per germline, CDR1 SEHNR and CDR2 FQNEAQ (reference sequence). V trimming: 5 bases; J trimming: 2 bases; junction bases outside the gene matches: 8. The CDR3 has 16 residues. Libraries were prepared by immunoSEQ multiplex PCR; TCRdb keeps only in-frame clonotypes and omits some of them. The sample gives 150,000 or so clones, around nine tenths of which show up once; 1.4% is in the top ten. The data belong to a study of cytomegalovirus exposure and HLA in healthy donors. Study conclusions and caveats: Cytomegalovirus association was assigned to 170 or so TCR beta chains. Most TCR sequences proved rare, with some public TCRs found in many donors.

Separate from the approximately 600-subject first cohort was the approximately 120-subject validation cohort, to which the donors belonged. The chain uses TRBV7-9 and TRBJ2-1; TRBD1 matches at 8 bases. The TCR comes from a woman in her 30s in good health and CMV-seronegative. Sample: PBMCs. The CDR3 here is CASSPRTGPTYNEQFF. Written as DNA, the CDR3 is TGTGCCAGCAGCCCCCGGACAGGGCCCACCTACAATGAGCAGTTCTTC.